Presented here are 17 T cell receptor beta chains from one specimen sequenced in a study of shared clonotypes between healthy human individuals. The data were produced by immunoSEQ multiplex PCR, yet TCRdb's version contains in-frame clones alone and is incomplete. The data hold 2 million to 3 million clones, with 93% observed a single time. Sample: naive CD4+ T cells from PBMCs. Subset specified: CD45RA+ positively selected. The receptors here all came from a man in his late teens or twenties in good health. Some clones in this sample may be carry-over from other donors' samples.

The chain employs TRBV4-1 and TRBJ2-1, with 9 bases fitting TRBD2. The CDR3 covers 16 residues. Germline V lookup: CDR1 MGHRA, CDR2 YSYEKL. After removal of 4 bases from V and 6 bases from J, the junction contained 10 bases not matched to a gene. CDR3 DNA: TGCGCCAGCAGCCCGCGGGACCTAGCGGGACTCAATGAGCAGTTCTTC. Its translation: CASSPRDLAGLNEQFF.

V and J are TRBV7-8 and TRBJ2-1; TRBD2 agrees at 10 bases. This CDR3 is built from 17 residues. V trimming: 5 bases; J trimming: 1 base; junction bases outside the gene matches: 8. Per the germline V gene, CDR1 is SGHVS and CDR2 is FQNEAQ. The CDR3 sequence is CASSPYSGRQSYNEQFF. The CDR3 DNA is TGTGCCAGCAGCCCCTATAGCGGGAGGCAGTCCTACAATGAGCAGTTCTTC.

The gene calls are TRBV7-8 and TRBJ1-2; TRBD1 matches 8 bases. CDR3 length: 14 amino acids. Germline V lookup: CDR1 SGHVS, CDR2 FQNEAQ. V lost 4 bases to trimming and J lost 7 bases; unmatched junction nucleotides: 8. Written as DNA, the CDR3 is TGTGCCAGCAGCTCCACGGACAGGGCGAGTGGCTACACCTTC. Translation gives CASSSTDRASGYTF.

V is TRBV2 and J is TRBJ2-2, with D possibly being TRBD2 (5 bases). Germline V gene sequence: CDR1 SNHLY, CDR2 FYNNEI. V was pared by 8 bases and J by 6 bases, with 10 bases between. CDR3 length: 12 amino acids. CDR3: CASREGPGELFF. The DNA of the CDR3 is TGTGCCAGCCGAGAGGGCCCCGGGGAGCTGTTTTTT.

Comment on this clone: Germline and junction disagree at one end, which may indicate a read error. The gene calls are TRBV7-6 and TRBJ2-5; 10 bases are shared with TRBD1. In germline, CDR1 is SGHVS, CDR2 FNYEAQ. The CDR3 covers 21 residues. The CDR3 region has the DNA TGTGCCAGCAGCCTAGCCCCCCCCCGACAGGGGGCTGCTTCCTCCCAAGAGACCCAGTACTTC. Its translation: CASSLAPPRQGAASSQETQYF.

Only a few counts were recorded for this clone. The J gene is TRBJ2-1, the V gene TRBV7-3; D not certain. The CDR3 covers 13 residues. Germline-derived CDR1 and CDR2 are SGHTA and FQGTGA. V shed 3 bases and J shed 4 bases, with 7 bases lying between them. CDR3 nucleotides: TGTGCCAGCAGCTTTAGACGGTACAATGAGCAGTTCTTC. This codes for CASSFRRYNEQFF.

This clone appeared once. This chain links TRBV19 with TRBJ1-1; a possible D gene is TRBD1 (5 bases). CDR1 LNHDA and CDR2 SQIVND come from the germline V gene (reference sequence). The CDR3 runs to 15 residues. V lost 10 bases to trimming and J lost 4 bases, with 22 bases between them. The CDR3 bases are TGTGCCACCATACCAGGGATGGGTTGGACCACTGAAGCTTTCTTT. It specifies CATIPGMGWTTEAFF.

The rearrangement joins TRBV9 to TRBJ2-1; possible D gene TRBD1, 6 bases. CDR3 size: 15 residues. V gave up 4 bases and J gave up 4 bases, with 15 bases separating them. The germline CDR1 and CDR2 sequences are SGDLS and YYNGEE. For the CDR3, the DNA is TGTGCCAGCAGCATCACAGGGACCCCGTACAATGAGCAGTTCTTC. Translation: CASSITGTPYNEQFF.

The J gene is TRBJ1-1, the V gene TRBV11-2; tentatively, D is TRBD1 (6 bases). Germline V CDR1 and CDR2: SGHAT, FQNNGV. The CDR3 runs 14 residues. Trimming stripped 4 bases from V and 5 bases from J, with 14 bases between. The CDR3 nucleotides are TGTGCCAGCAGCTCGTCCTCGAGGGGGACTGAAGCTTTCTTT. It is translated as CASSSSSRGTEAFF.

V and J are TRBV10-3 and TRBJ1-1; possibly TRBD1 for D (6 bases). Trimming took off 10 bases at V and 3 bases at J, with 21 bases between the two ends. Germline V gives CDR1 ENHRY, CDR2 SYGVKD. The CDR3 totals 15 residues. The CDR3 is CATLAGGAGDTEAFF. CDR3 in DNA: TGTGCCACACTGGCCGGGGGGGCCGGTGACACTGAAGCTTTCTTT.

The chain joins TRBV9 to TRBJ2-2; 7 bases are a match to TRBD1. J gave up 4 bases and V 4 bases, and 10 bases lay outside the gene matches. The CDR3 runs to 16 residues. Germline CDR1 is SGDLS and CDR2 is YYNGEE. The CDR3 here is CASSITGTAFTGELFF. The CDR3 DNA sequence: TGTGCCAGCAGCATAACCGGGACAGCATTCACCGGGGAGCTGTTTTTT.

Remarks on this clone: This CDR3 is also generated by other DNA sequences in the sample. The gene calls are TRBV7-3 and TRBJ2-3, with a possible D match to TRBD1 (5 bases). With 0 bases removed from V and 4 bases from J, the gap between germline ends came to 11 bases. This CDR3 has 15 amino acids. Germline values: CDR1 SGHTA, CDR2 FQGTGA. The chain's CDR3 is CASSLTRTSADTQYF. Here the CDR3 DNA reads TGTGCCAGCAGCTTAACGAGGACATCTGCAGATACGCAGTATTTT. Using reference TRBV7-3 and TRBJ2-3 for the parts outside the CDR3, the full variable domain is GAGVSQTPSNKVTEKGKYVELRCDPISGHTALYWYRQSLGQGPEFLIYFQGTGAADDSGLPNDRFFAVRPEGSVSTLKIQRTERGDSAVYLCASSLTRTSADTQYFGPGTRLTVL.

CDR3: CASSLGLGPVVNEQFF. The CDR3 DNA follows: TGTGCCAGCTCACTGGGACTAGGCCCGGTTGTGAATGAGCAGTTCTTC. This chain joins TRBV18 and TRBJ2-1; 8 positions match TRBD2. Germline values: CDR1 KGHSH, CDR2 LQKENI. V gave up 4 bases and J gave up 7 bases; unmatched junction bases: 12. This CDR3 is 16 amino acids long.

This clone was seen a single time. CDR3 DNA sequence: TGCGCCAGCAGCTTGACAGGGGACTACACCGGGGAGCTGTTTTTT. Its protein product is CASSLTGDYTGELFF. The V gene is TRBV5-1, the J gene TRBJ2-2; the D gene is possibly TRBD1 (7 bases). This CDR3 has 15 amino acids. CDR1 and CDR2 from the germline V gene are SGHRS and YFSETQ. V was clipped by 1 base and J by 3 bases, with 10 bases between them.

The chain joins TRBV7-2 to TRBJ1-5; no clear D gene. The CDR3 has 16 amino acids. Per the germline V gene, CDR1 is SGHTA and CDR2 is FQGNSA. The V end was cut by 0 bases, the J end by 2 bases, with 11 bases between. CDR3 DNA sequence: TGTGCCAGCAGCTTAGCAGGCCGCGGAGGCAATCAGCCCCAGCATTTT. Amino acids: CASSLAGRGGNQPQHF.

A single count supports this clone. This chain joins TRBV7-8 and TRBJ2-7, with 9 bases fitting TRBD2. The CDR3 has 16 amino acids. Germline V gene lookup returns CDR1 SGHVS and CDR2 FQNEAQ. J was trimmed by 4 bases and V by 3 bases; bases with no gene match: 10. CDR3 bases: TGTGCCAGCAGCTTGATTCCGGGACTAGCTGCGTACGAGCAGTACTTC. Its translation: CASSLIPGLAAYEQYF.

The chain is built from TRBV5-1 and TRBJ1-5, with 7 bases lining up with TRBD1. J gave up 4 bases and V 0 bases, and 4 bases lay outside the gene matches. The CDR3 runs 15 residues. Per germline, CDR1 SGHRS and CDR2 YFSETQ. As DNA, the CDR3 is TGCGCCAGCAGCTTGGGGGACAGACAGAATCAGCCCCAGCATTTT. As protein: CASSLGDRQNQPQHF. The complete variable domain, with remaining parts taken from reference TRBV5-1 and TRBJ1-5, reads KAGVTQTPRYLIKTRGQQVTLSCSPISGHRSVSWYQQTPGQGLQFLFEYFSETQRNKGNFPGRFSGRQFSNSRSEMNVSTLELGDSALYLCASSLGDRQNQPQHFGDGTRLSIL.